These 26 T cell receptor beta chains share one sample of origin, sequenced in a study of blood T cell repertoires in COVID-19. Profiled with immunoSEQ multiplex PCR; TCRdb holds only in-frame clones, not every one. The table has approximately 190,000 clones, under 90% seen once. The sample consisted of peripheral blood. Receptors originate from a man aged 25 to 45 with active or convalescent COVID-19.

The chain uses TRBV6-1 and TRBJ2-5, with 12 bases matching TRBD2. The CDR3 has 16 residues. The ends lost 0 bases at V and 7 bases at J; junction bases unmatched: 6. Germline V gene data show CDR1 as MNHNS and CDR2 as SASEGT. The CDR3: CASSEALAGGRGTQYF. As DNA, the CDR3 is TGTGCCAGCAGTGAAGCGCTAGCGGGGGGGCGAGGGACCCAGTACTTC.

This clone appeared a single time. The rearrangement joins TRBV7-9 to TRBJ1-4; D uncertain. CDR3 size: 14 residues. V lost 0 bases to trimming and J lost 5 bases, with 7 bases between them. Germline lookup yields CDR1 SEHNR and CDR2 FQNEAQ (reference sequence). CDR3 region: CASSLAAVNEKLFF. The DNA for the CDR3 is TGTGCCAGCAGCTTAGCGGCAGTGAATGAAAAACTGTTTTTT.

This clone was counted only a few times. This chain links TRBV5-4 with TRBJ2-7; 7 nucleotides align to TRBD2. The J segment lost 9 bases and the V segment lost 2 bases, leaving 5 bases of the junction unmatched. Germline loops: CDR1 SGHNT, CDR2 YYREEE (reference sequence). The length of the CDR3 is 12 residues. The chain's CDR3 is CASSFGTTAQYV. The DNA for the CDR3 is TGTGCCAGCAGCTTCGGGACTACGGCGCAGTACGTC.

The chain is built from TRBV19 and TRBJ2-7; possible D gene TRBD2, 6 bases. CDR3 size: 10 residues. Germline CDR1 is LNHDA and CDR2 is SQIVND (reference sequence). Trimming took off 5 bases at V and 7 bases at J, with 6 bases between the two ends. CDR3 residues: CASSGGEQYF. The DNA for the CDR3 is TGTGCCAGTAGTGGGGGGGAGCAGTACTTC.

In this sample, this clone turned up a few times. The rearrangement joins TRBV28 to TRBJ1-6, with 7 bases matching TRBD1. Trimming removed 5 bases from V and 15 bases from J; junction bases left unmatched: 13. Germline V gene data show CDR1 as MDHEN and CDR2 as SYDVKM. CDR3 length equals 14 residues. The CDR3, as DNA: TGTGCCAGCAGTCCCATGACAGGGTTTTATCGCCTCCACTTT. Its protein product is CASSPMTGFYRLHF.

This chain joins TRBV18 and TRBJ1-2; 8 nucleotides line up with TRBD1. V lost 5 bases to trimming and J lost 3 bases; unmatched junction nucleotides: 2. The CDR3 loop spans 13 amino acids. Germline V gene lookup returns CDR1 KGHSH and CDR2 LQKENI. The DNA for the CDR3 is TGTGCCAGCTCATCGGGACAGGACTATGGCTACACCTTC. It encodes CASSSGQDYGYTF.

CDR3 loop: CASGLRGDGSYEQYF. The CDR3 DNA sequence: TGTGCTAGTGGTTTGCGGGGGGACGGCTCCTACGAGCAGTACTTC. The chain links TRBV12-5 to TRBJ2-7; 7 positions agree with TRBD2. This CDR3 is built from 15 residues. Germline values: CDR1 LGHNT, CDR2 FRNRAP. J gave up 0 bases and V 2 bases, and 4 bases lay outside the gene matches. The full variable domain, with the rest looked up from reference TRBV12-5 and TRBJ2-7, is DARVTQTPRHKVTEMGQEVTMRCQPILGHNTVFWYRQTMMQGLELLAYFRNRAPLDDSGMPKDRFSAEMPDATLATLKIQPSEPRDSAVYFCASGLRGDGSYEQYFGPGTRLTVT.

This chain connects TRBV3-1 (or the pseudogene TRBV3-2) to TRBJ2-5; 7 nucleotides line up with TRBD2. The ends lost 11 bases at V and 5 bases at J; junction bases unmatched: 2. Germline V gene lookup returns CDR1 LGHDT and CDR2 YNNKEL (reference sequence). The CDR3 is 10 residues long. CDR3 bases: TGTGCCTCCGGGGGGGAGACCCAGTACTTC. Its protein product is CASGGETQYF.

The chain combines TRBV20-1 with TRBJ1-1; the D is unclear. CDR3 length: 11 amino acids. Germline assignment: CDR1 DFQATT and CDR2 SNEGSKA (reference sequence). Trimming pared 8 bases from V and 10 bases from J, leaving 17 bases between. This CDR3 is CSFTRSLVAFF. For the CDR3, the DNA is TGCAGTTTCACTCGGTCCTTGGTAGCTTTCTTT.

This clone was picked up a small number of times. The J gene is TRBJ2-7, the V gene TRBV10-3; 7 nucleotides match TRBD1. Germline lookup yields CDR1 ENHRY and CDR2 SYGVKD. The V gene end was trimmed by 3 bases and the J gene end by 5 bases; junction bases not matched to a gene: 37. This CDR3 is 24 amino acids long. The CDR3, as DNA: TGTGCCATCAGTGATCCGAAGGGGTTGGGGACAGAAGTTCTTGGGGGTCCCACCCTCCACGAGCAGTACTTC. This gives the protein CAISDPKGLGTEVLGGPTLHEQYF.

The chain has TRBV7-2 and TRBJ2-1, with TRBD1 matching 7 bases. J gave up 14 bases and V 1 base, and 5 bases lay outside the gene matches. This CDR3 region has 12 residues. CDR1 is SGHTA, CDR2 FQGNSA, per germline. The CDR3 here is CASSLVWDREFF. The DNA for the CDR3 is TGTGCCAGCAGCTTAGTTTGGGACAGAGAGTTCTTC.

This chain links TRBV6-5 with TRBJ1-5; possibly TRBD1 for D (6 bases). The CDR3 runs to 15 residues. Trimming left V 5 bases short and J 1 base short, with 12 bases between. Germline CDR1 reads MNHEY; CDR2 reads SVGAGI. The CDR3 reads CASSRQERSNQPQHF. The CDR3 DNA reads as TGTGCCAGCAGTCGACAGGAGAGAAGCAATCAGCCCCAGCATTTT.

The rearrangement joins TRBV4-1 to TRBJ1-4; 9 bases align to TRBD1. CDR1 and CDR2 (germline): MGHRA, YSYEKL. The CDR3 length is 15 residues. Losses at the gene ends were 0 bases for V and 16 bases for J; bases not matched to a gene: 12. The CDR3 loop reads CASSQEFPDRGSRFF. CDR3 DNA: TGCGCCAGCAGCCAAGAATTTCCGGACAGGGGCAGTCGGTTTTTT.

V and J are TRBV30 and TRBJ2-5; 10 bases line up with TRBD2. Losses at the gene ends were 2 bases for V and 5 bases for J; bases not matched to a gene: 5. Germline assignment: CDR1 GTSNPN and CDR2 SVGIG (reference sequence). CDR3 length: 14 amino acids. The CDR3 DNA sequence: TGTGCCTGGAGTTTAGCGGGGGGAAGTGAGACCCAGTACTTC. It specifies CAWSLAGGSETQYF.

The V call is TRBV7-3, the J call TRBJ1-3; possibly TRBD1 for D (6 bases). The V end lost 5 bases, the J end lost 2 bases, and 10 bases lay between the germline ends. The CDR3 loop spans 14 amino acids. CDR1 is SGHTA, CDR2 FQGTGA, per germline. CDR3 sequence: CASSPTGAGNTIYF. The CDR3 DNA reads as TGTGCCAGCAGCCCGACAGGCGCTGGAAACACCATATATTTT.

The chain uses TRBV29-1 and TRBJ2-7, with D maybe TRBD1 (5 bases). The CDR3 has 13 residues. Trimming took 5 bases from V and 4 from J, leaving 15 bases between them. Germline V gives CDR1 SQVTM, CDR2 ANQGSEA. The CDR3 region has the DNA TGCAGCGTTCAGGGTCCCTTGTCTTACGAGCAGTACTTC. As protein: CSVQGPLSYEQYF.

The sample holds a few counts of this clone. The gene calls are TRBV5-1 and TRBJ1-4; 11 bases align to TRBD1. The CDR3 has 16 amino acids. J lost 7 bases, V lost 3 bases, and 8 bases had no gene match. Per the germline V gene, CDR1 is SGHRS and CDR2 is YFSETQ. The CDR3 sequence: CASSSPPGTGGEKLFF. The CDR3 nucleotides are TGCGCCAGCAGCTCCCCCCCCGGGACAGGGGGTGAAAAACTGTTTTTT.

The rearrangement uses TRBV3-1 (or the pseudogene TRBV3-2) and TRBJ2-5; 10 positions agree with TRBD2. Trimming removed 5 bases from V and 2 bases from J; junction bases left unmatched: 5. Germline V gene sequence: CDR1 LGHDT, CDR2 YNNKEL (reference sequence). This CDR3 is built from 15 residues. CDR3 loop: CASSASGGAQETQYF. The CDR3 DNA reads as TGTGCCAGCAGCGCAAGCGGGGGGGCTCAAGAGACCCAGTACTTC.

The V and J genes are TRBV30 and TRBJ1-2; TRBD1 agrees at 9 bases. The germline CDR1 and CDR2 sequences are GTSNPN and SVGIG (reference sequence). J gave up 5 bases and V 1 base, and 11 bases lay outside the gene matches. The CDR3 spans 16 residues. The CDR3 sequence: CAWSAGTGRGSYGYTF. For the CDR3, the DNA is TGTGCCTGGAGTGCCGGGACAGGGAGAGGCAGTTATGGCTACACCTTC.

The V call is TRBV4-1, the J call TRBJ1-4; D gene ambiguous. Germline CDR1 MGHRA, CDR2 YSYEKL. This CDR3 spans 17 amino acids. Trimming left V 0 bases short and J 5 bases short, with 16 bases between. The CDR3 region is CASSQDGSWAGNEKLFF. The CDR3 DNA follows: TGCGCCAGCAGCCAAGATGGGTCCTGGGCGGGAAATGAAAAACTGTTTTTT.

There are a few counts of this clone. This chain connects TRBV6-5 to TRBJ2-7; 7 bases align to TRBD1. Looked up from germline, CDR1 is MNHEY and CDR2 is SVGAGI. V was clipped by 0 bases and J by 3 bases; unmatched bases: 2. The CDR3 is made up of 14 amino acids. CDR3 protein: CASSYSTGNYEQYV. For the CDR3, the DNA is TGTGCCAGCAGTTACTCGACAGGGAACTACGAGCAGTACGTC.

The chain combines TRBV7-9 with TRBJ2-7, with 7 bases aligning to TRBD1. V was clipped by 4 bases and J by 4 bases; unmatched bases: 10. Per the germline V gene, CDR1 is SEHNR and CDR2 is FQNEAQ (reference sequence). The CDR3 has 15 amino acids. CDR3 in amino acids: CASSSDRDRPYEQYF. The CDR3, as DNA: TGTGCCAGCAGCTCCGACCGGGACAGACCGTACGAGCAGTACTTC. The whole variable domain, filled in from reference TRBV7-9 and TRBJ2-7, reads DTGVSQNPRHKITKRGQNVTFRCDPISEHNRLYWYRQTLGQGPEFLTYFQNEAQLEKSRLLSDRFSAERPKGSFSTLEIQRTEQGDSAMYLCASSSDRDRPYEQYFGPGTRLTVT.

The CDR3 coding sequence is TGTGCCAGCAGTTTAGGGGCCAGGGTGAATTTCTTT. Translating gives CASSLGARVNFF. The V call is TRBV12-3 or TRBV12-4, the J call TRBJ1-1; D is possibly TRBD1 (5 bases). Trimming removed 1 base from V and 13 bases from J, with 13 bases in between. The CDR3 consists of 12 residues.

About this clone itself: In the same sample, other DNA sequences code for this CDR3. This chain links TRBV9 with TRBJ2-3, with 7 bases fitting TRBD2. Losses at the gene ends were 0 bases for V and 0 bases for J; bases not matched to a gene: 4. CDR1 is SGDLS and CDR2 is YYNGEE in the germline V gene. This CDR3 is 16 amino acids long. This chain's CDR3 is CASSVVHGRSTDTQYF. CDR3 nucleotides: TGTGCCAGCAGCGTAGTGCACGGGAGGAGCACAGATACGCAGTATTTT.

The rearrangement links TRBV6-6 to TRBJ1-1; D gene ambiguous. CDR1 is MNHNY and CDR2 is SVGAGI in the germline V gene (reference sequence). Between the trimmed V and J ends, which lost 8 bases and 0 bases, there was a span of 13 bases. This CDR3 is 14 amino acids long. The CDR3 here is CASLFQNMNTEAFF. CDR3 nucleotides: TGTGCCAGCTTATTTCAGAACATGAACACTGAAGCTTTCTTT.

J is TRBJ2-1 and V is TRBV7-2, with 8 bases aligning to TRBD2. The CDR3 has 15 residues. J gave up 3 bases and V 5 bases, and 6 bases lay outside the gene matches. CDR1 SGHTA and CDR2 FQGNSA come from the germline V gene. This chain's CDR3 is CASSRDGGGYNEQFF. The CDR3 nucleotides are TGTGCCAGCAGCCGCGACGGGGGGGGCTACAATGAGCAGTTCTTC.